This T cell receptor (beta chain) was recovered during a study of blood T cell repertoires in COVID-19. TCRdb's table, derived via immunoSEQ multiplex PCR, lists solely in-frame clones and lacks some. Among 200,000 to 250,000 clones listed, roughly 90% were seen once. The TCR comes from a woman aged 55-69 years with acute or convalescent COVID-19. Sequenced: peripheral blood.

CDR3 loop: CASRRRGGNYNEQFF. The CDR3, as DNA: TGTGCCAGCAGGAGGCGCGGGGGGAACTACAATGAGCAGTTCTTC. J is TRBJ2-1 and V is TRBV6-5, with TRBD2 identical over 8 bases. V dropped 6 bases and J dropped 3; count of bases not matched to a gene: 7. Germline lookup yields CDR1 MNHEY and CDR2 SVGAGI. The CDR3 runs to 15 residues.